Below are 26 T cell receptor beta chains sequenced from a single sample in a study of Graves' ophthalmopathy and Graves' hyperthyroidism. The authors amplified TCR beta CDR3 regions, and they did so from RNA transcripts for repertoire sequencing. Second-round multiplex PCR came after first-round RT-PCR with HTBI primers. TCRdb independently ran MiXCR on the multiplex PCR reads; one entry per CDR3 protein. The sample holds roughly 610,000 distinct CDR3 sequences, 22% seen once. The sample consisted of peripheral blood. Every receptor here comes from a woman aged 18-30 years with stable Graves' hyperthyroidism. Some clones in this sample may be carry-over from other donors' samples.

This clonotype appeared many times. CDR3 DNA: TGTGCCAGCAGCTTGAGTGCTCAGGGGTTAGGCAATCAGCCCCAGCATTTT. Encoded protein: CASSLSAQGLGNQPQHF. V is TRBV5-6 and J is TRBJ1-5; weak D call: TRBD1 (6 bases). The V end was cut by 1 base, the J end by 2 bases, with 16 bases between. The V gene's germline CDR1 is SGHDT and CDR2 YYEEEE. There are 17 residues in the CDR3.

Only a few counts were recorded for this clonotype. The V call is TRBV28, the J call TRBJ1-2; the D gene is possibly TRBD1 (6 bases). Germline assignment: CDR1 MDHEN and CDR2 SYDVKM. This CDR3 has 15 amino acids. The V and J ends lost 6 bases and 2 bases respectively, with 16 bases between them. The CDR3 here is CASSSGGPVNYGYTF. In nucleotides, the CDR3 is TGTGCCAGCAGCTCCGGGGGCCCTGTGAACTATGGCTACACCTTC.

This clonotype was counted a few times. The chain is built from TRBV7-2 and TRBJ1-2; D call uncertain. Per germline, CDR1 SGHTA and CDR2 FQGNSA. The CDR3 is 12 amino acids. V was trimmed by 1 base and J by 7 bases, leaving 7 bases between them. The CDR3 sequence: CASSLEYGGYTF. Written as DNA, the CDR3 is TGTGCCAGCAGCTTAGAATACGGTGGCTACACCTTC.

This clonotype was picked up many times. The V call is TRBV2, the J call TRBJ2-7; 7 nucleotides line up with TRBD1. J gave up 4 bases and V 6 bases, and 15 bases lay outside the gene matches. CDR3 size: 16 residues. CDR1 is SNHLY and CDR2 is FYNNEI in the germline V gene. CDR3: CASSVGTGTEGYEQYF. CDR3 in DNA: TGTGCCAGCAGCGTCGGAACCGGGACAGAGGGGTACGAGCAGTACTTC.

This clonotype was seen many times. This CDR3 is CASSYSQNLAVNSYEQYF. The CDR3, as DNA: TGTGCCAGCAGTTACTCGCAGAACCTAGCGGTCAACTCCTACGAGCAGTACTTC. V usage is TRBV6-2 or TRBV6-3 and J usage is TRBJ2-7; TRBD2 agrees at 7 bases. Germline CDR1 MNHEY, CDR2 SVGEGT. The V gene end was trimmed by 0 bases and the J gene end by 0 bases; junction bases not matched to a gene: 11. This CDR3 has 18 residues.

There are many counts of this clonotype. V gene TRBV12-3 or TRBV12-4 combines with J gene TRBJ2-6; perhaps D is TRBD1 or TRBD2 (9 bases each). V lost 7 bases, J lost 2 bases, and 18 bases lay in between. There are 17 residues in the CDR3. The CDR3 region has the DNA TGTGCCAGCACCCTAGCGGGACAGGGTCCTGGGGCCAACGTCCTGACTTTC. The encoded protein is CASTLAGQGPGANVLTF.

Ten or more counts support this clonotype. The chain employs TRBV12-3 or TRBV12-4 and TRBJ2-2; 10 bases agree with TRBD2. This CDR3 is 16 amino acids long. The V and J ends lost 5 bases and 1 base, in that order; junction bases with no gene match: 4. This CDR3 reads CASSRTSGKNTGELFF. CDR3 in DNA: TGTGCCAGCAGTCGAACTAGCGGGAAGAACACCGGGGAGCTGTTTTTT.

The V and J genes are TRBV10-3 and TRBJ1-5; D ambiguous. Germline V gives CDR1 ENHRY, CDR2 SYGVKD. The V and J ends lost 2 bases and 5 bases respectively, with 7 bases between them. This CDR3 is 13 amino acids long. CDR3 sequence: CAISEGFHQPQHF. The CDR3 bases are TGTGCCATCAGTGAGGGGTTCCATCAGCCCCAGCATTTT.

This clonotype was recorded at least ten times. The rearrangement joins TRBV27 to TRBJ1-2; TRBD1 aligns across 8 bases. V was pared by 6 bases and J by 6 bases, with 9 bases of the junction left unmatched. The CDR3 consists of 14 residues. Germline assignment: CDR1 MNHEY and CDR2 SMNVEV (reference sequence). Written as DNA, the CDR3 is TGTGCCAGCAGCTTGGACAGGGAGGTAGATGGCTACACCTTC. It specifies CASSLDREVDGYTF.

This clonotype was seen ten or more times. V usage is TRBV12-3 or TRBV12-4 and J usage is TRBJ2-2; D may be TRBD2 (5 bases). V lost 2 bases, J lost 5 bases, and 12 bases lay in between. The CDR3 loop spans 15 amino acids. The CDR3 bases are TGTGCCAGCAGTTTAAGCTCACGAGGGACCGGGGAGCTGTTTTTT. Its protein is CASSLSSRGTGELFF.

This clonotype has more than one count but fewer than ten. V and J are TRBV28 and TRBJ1-1; possible D gene TRBD1, 5 bases. The V and J ends lost 5 bases and 3 bases respectively, with 13 bases between them. Germline CDR1 MDHEN, CDR2 SYDVKM. This CDR3 region has 14 residues. DNA for the CDR3: TGTGCCAGCAGTGTACGCAGGGAGGACACTGAAGCTTTCTTT. This gives the protein CASSVRREDTEAFF. The complete variable domain, with remaining parts taken from reference TRBV28 and TRBJ1-1, reads DVKVTQSSRYLVKRTGEKVFLECVQDMDHENMFWYRQDPGLGLRLIYFSYDVKMKEKGDIPEGYSVSREKKERFSLILESASTNQTSMYLCASSVRREDTEAFFGQGTRLTVV.

This clonotype was seen many times. The gene calls are TRBV12-3 or TRBV12-4 and TRBJ1-3, with no clear D. The CDR3 runs 15 residues. V lost 5 bases and J 0 bases, leaving 11 bases between the germline ends. CDR3 region: CASSAVGSSGNTIYF. The CDR3, as DNA: TGTGCCAGCAGTGCCGTGGGGTCCTCTGGAAACACCATATATTTT.

This clonotype was counted at least ten times. This chain connects TRBV5-1 to TRBJ2-7; weak D call: TRBD2 (6 bases). V lost 4 bases and J 3 bases, leaving 14 bases between the germline ends. This CDR3 contains 14 residues. Germline assignment: CDR1 SGHRS and CDR2 YFSETQ. In DNA, the CDR3 is TGCGCCAGCAGCCTCCTGGGAGGCTACTACGAGCAGTACTTC. It codes for CASSLLGGYYEQYF.

This clonotype has at least ten counts. This chain connects TRBV13 to TRBJ1-1; 7 nucleotides match TRBD1. The CDR3 is made up of 15 amino acids. The V gene end was trimmed by 4 bases and the J gene end by 6 bases; junction bases not matched to a gene: 11. Germline V gives CDR1 PRHDT, CDR2 FYEKMQ (reference sequence). The CDR3 spells CASSSKHRGKAEAFF. The CDR3, as DNA: TGTGCCAGCAGCTCCAAGCACAGGGGAAAGGCTGAAGCTTTCTTT.

This clonotype was counted ten times or more. V usage is TRBV30 and J usage is TRBJ1-1, with unresolved D. Germline lookup yields CDR1 GTSNPN and CDR2 SVGIG (reference sequence). V was shortened by 2 bases and J by 10 bases, with 23 bases between the two germline ends. The CDR3 has 15 amino acids. CDR3 loop: CAWSIKVAGEIRAFF. CDR3 bases: TGTGCCTGGAGTATTAAGGTTGCAGGAGAAATTAGAGCTTTCTTT.

This clonotype showed up just a few times. V is TRBV30 and J is TRBJ1-1; TRBD1 might be the D (5 bases). V lost 0 bases and J lost 3, with 8 bases in between. Germline-derived CDR1 and CDR2 are GTSNPN and SVGIG (reference sequence). CDR3 length equals 13 residues. The CDR3 nucleotides are TGTGCCTGGAGTGTACTGGGGGACACTGAAGCTTTCTTT. Encoded protein: CAWSVLGDTEAFF.

This chain connects TRBV15 to TRBJ2-5; the match to TRBD1 covers 8 bases. Germline assignment: CDR1 LNHNV and CDR2 YYDKDF (reference sequence). The junction had 8 bases not matched to a gene; V was cut back by 0 bases and J by 5 bases. The CDR3 runs 16 residues. Written as DNA, the CDR3 is TGTGCCACCAGCAGAGACAGACAGGGGAGTAGGGAGACCCAGTACTTC. Translation: CATSRDRQGSRETQYF.

This clonotype occurred many times. This chain connects TRBV18 to TRBJ1-1; D remains unclear. Germline CDR1 reads KGHSH; CDR2 reads LQKENI. The V and J ends lost 4 bases and 5 bases respectively, with 11 bases between them. The CDR3 runs to 13 residues. Here the CDR3 DNA reads TGTGCCAGCTCACGGCTAGGTGAAACTGAAGCTTTCTTT. It specifies CASSRLGETEAFF.

The chain combines TRBV30 with TRBJ1-1, with a weak D call TRBD1 (5 bases). CDR1 is GTSNPN, CDR2 SVGIG, per germline (reference sequence). CDR3 length equals 16 residues. The V end was cut by 3 bases, the J end by 0 bases, with 17 bases between. CDR3 protein: CAWRSPGRLMNTEAFF. For the CDR3, the DNA is TGTGCCTGGAGATCTCCGGGACGCCTAATGAACACTGAAGCTTTCTTT. Variable domain in full (rest from reference TRBV30 and TRBJ1-1): SQTIHQWPATLVQPVGSPLSLECTVEGTSNPNLYWYRQAAGRGLQLLFYSVGIGQISSEVPQNLSASRPQDRQFILSSKKLLLSDSGFYLCAWRSPGRLMNTEAFFGQGTRLTVV.

The sample holds many counts of this clonotype. The chain employs TRBV30 and TRBJ2-5; 10 bases line up with TRBD2. Germline CDR1 is GTSNPN and CDR2 is SVGIG (reference sequence). Losses at the gene ends were 7 bases for V and 3 bases for J; bases not matched to a gene: 8. The length of the CDR3 is 14 residues. CDR3 sequence reads: CASQLAGFEETQYF. The CDR3 DNA follows: TGTGCCTCCCAACTAGCGGGGTTTGAAGAGACCCAGTACTTC.

This clonotype was observed a handful of times. The chain combines TRBV3-1 with TRBJ2-7, with 9 bases lining up with TRBD2. The CDR3 spans 15 residues. Losses at the gene ends were 3 bases for V and 4 bases for J; bases not matched to a gene: 7. Germline V gene lookup returns CDR1 LGHDT and CDR2 YNNKEL (reference sequence). CDR3 in amino acids: CASSQGGGAAYEQYF. CDR3 in DNA: TGTGCCAGCAGCCAGGGCGGGGGGGCCGCGTACGAGCAGTACTTC.

This clonotype was observed at least ten times. The J gene is TRBJ2-5, the V gene TRBV2; D may be TRBD1 or TRBD2 (5 bases each). This CDR3 spans 13 amino acids. The germline V gene has CDR1 SNHLY and CDR2 FYNNEI. V was pared by 1 base and J by 5 bases, with 8 bases between. The CDR3 DNA reads as TGTGCCAGCAGTGAAGTCGGGGCGGAGACCCAGTACTTC. Protein sequence: CASSEVGAETQYF.

The chain recombines TRBV28 with TRBJ1-5; the D is unclear. The CDR3 length is 12 residues. V lost 8 bases, J lost 7 bases, and 12 bases lay in between. CDR1 MDHEN and CDR2 SYDVKM come from the germline V gene. Here the CDR3 reads CASVSLPQPQHF. CDR3 in DNA: TGTGCCAGCGTCTCCCTCCCCCAGCCCCAGCATTTT. The variable domain in full, with the rest retrieved from reference TRBV28 and TRBJ1-5, is DVKVTQSSRYLVKRTGEKVFLECVQDMDHENMFWYRQDPGLGLRLIYFSYDVKMKEKGDIPEGYSVSREKKERFSLILESASTNQTSMYLCASVSLPQPQHFGDGTRLSIL.

The genes are TRBV20-1 and TRBJ1-2; the D gene is possibly TRBD1 (6 bases). The CDR3 has 14 residues. The germline V and J ends were trimmed by 3 bases and 5 bases, with 16 bases remaining between them. Germline CDR1 is DFQATT and CDR2 is SNEGSKA (reference sequence). As DNA, the CDR3 is TGCAGTGCTAGTGGGGGGCTGGACGGTTATGGCTACACCTTC. Its translation: CSASGGLDGYGYTF.

This clonotype was counted at least ten times. CDR3 nucleotide sequence: TGTGCCACCAGTGCGGATTGGGGGGAGACCCAGTACTTC. It is translated as CATSADWGETQYF. V usage is TRBV24-1 and J usage is TRBJ2-5; D tentatively fits TRBD1 or TRBD2 (5 bases each). Deletions cut 5 bases from V and 5 bases from J, with 11 bases between. Germline loops: CDR1 KGHDR, CDR2 SFDVKD. CDR3 length equals 13 residues.

The rearrangement joins TRBV2 to TRBJ2-2, with 7 bases identical to TRBD2. Per the germline V gene, CDR1 is SNHLY and CDR2 is FYNNEI. Losses at the gene ends were 9 bases for V and 6 bases for J; bases not matched to a gene: 13. This CDR3 has 15 amino acids. DNA of the CDR3: TGTGCCAGGCGGGGGACGGGACTCCTCGCCGGGGAGCTGTTTTTT. Protein sequence: CARRGTGLLAGELFF. Drawing the rest from reference TRBV2 and TRBJ2-2, the complete variable domain is EPEVTQTPSHQVTQMGQEVILRCVPISNHLYFYWYRQILGQKVEFLVSFYNNEISEKSEIFDDQFSVERPDGSNFTLKIRSTKLEDSAMYFCARRGTGLLAGELFFGEGSRLTVL.